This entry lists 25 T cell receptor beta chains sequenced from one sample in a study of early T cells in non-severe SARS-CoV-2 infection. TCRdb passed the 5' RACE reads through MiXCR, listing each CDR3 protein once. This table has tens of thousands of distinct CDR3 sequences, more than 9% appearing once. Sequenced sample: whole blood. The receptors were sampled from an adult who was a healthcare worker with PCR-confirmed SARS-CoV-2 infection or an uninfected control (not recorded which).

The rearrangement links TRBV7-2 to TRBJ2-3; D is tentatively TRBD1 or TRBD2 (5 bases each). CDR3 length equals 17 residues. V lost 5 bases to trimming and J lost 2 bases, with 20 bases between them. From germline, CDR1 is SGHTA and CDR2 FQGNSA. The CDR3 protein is CASSGFMGVGVTDTQYF. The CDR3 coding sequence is TGTGCCAGCAGCGGATTCATGGGGGTAGGGGTCACAGATACGCAGTATTTT. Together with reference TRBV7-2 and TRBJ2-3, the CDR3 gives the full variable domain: GAGVSQSPSNKVTEKGKDVELRCDPISGHTALYWYRQSLGQGLEFLIYFQGNSAPDKSGLPSDRFSAERTGGSVSTLTIQRTQQEDSAVYLCASSGFMGVGVTDTQYFGPGTRLTVL.

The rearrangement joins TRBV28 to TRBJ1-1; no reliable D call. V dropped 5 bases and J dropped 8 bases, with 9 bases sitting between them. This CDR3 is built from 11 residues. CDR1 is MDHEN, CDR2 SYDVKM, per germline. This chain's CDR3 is CASSTPREAFF. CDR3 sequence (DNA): TGTGCCAGCAGTACCCCACGAGAAGCTTTCTTT.

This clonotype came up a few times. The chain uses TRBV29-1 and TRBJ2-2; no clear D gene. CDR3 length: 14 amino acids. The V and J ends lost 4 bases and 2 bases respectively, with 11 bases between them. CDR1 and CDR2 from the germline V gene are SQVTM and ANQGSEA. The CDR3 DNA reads TGCAGCGTTGGGTCCCAGACTAACACCGGGGAGCTGTTTTTT. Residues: CSVGSQTNTGELFF.

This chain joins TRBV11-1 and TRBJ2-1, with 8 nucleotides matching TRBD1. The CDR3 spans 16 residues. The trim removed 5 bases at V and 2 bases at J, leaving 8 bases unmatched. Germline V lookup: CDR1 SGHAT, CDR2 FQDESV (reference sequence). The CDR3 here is CASSPRDRTTYNEQFF. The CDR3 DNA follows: TGTGCCAGCAGCCCCCGGGACAGGACTACCTACAATGAGCAGTTCTTC.

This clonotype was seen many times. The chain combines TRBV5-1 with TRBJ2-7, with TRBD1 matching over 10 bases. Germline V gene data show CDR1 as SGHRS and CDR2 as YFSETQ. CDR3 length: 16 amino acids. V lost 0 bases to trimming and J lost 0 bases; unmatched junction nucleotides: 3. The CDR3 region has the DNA TGCGCCAGCAGCTTGGCCGGGACAGGGGCCTCCTACGAGCAGTACTTC. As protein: CASSLAGTGASYEQYF.

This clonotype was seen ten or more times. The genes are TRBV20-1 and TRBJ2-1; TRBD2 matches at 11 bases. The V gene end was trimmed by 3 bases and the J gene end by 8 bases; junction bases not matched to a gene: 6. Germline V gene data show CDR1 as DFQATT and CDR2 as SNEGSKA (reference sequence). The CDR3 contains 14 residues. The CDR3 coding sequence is TGCAGTGCTAGGGGACTAGCGGTTCCGGATGAGCAGTTCTTC. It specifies CSARGLAVPDEQFF.

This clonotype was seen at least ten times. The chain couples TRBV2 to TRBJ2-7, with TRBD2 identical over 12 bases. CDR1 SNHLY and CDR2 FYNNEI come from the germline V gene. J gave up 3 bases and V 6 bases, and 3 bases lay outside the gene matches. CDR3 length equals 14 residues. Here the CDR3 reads CASRATSGGYEQYF. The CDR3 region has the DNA TGTGCCAGCAGAGCGACTAGCGGGGGCTACGAGCAGTACTTC.

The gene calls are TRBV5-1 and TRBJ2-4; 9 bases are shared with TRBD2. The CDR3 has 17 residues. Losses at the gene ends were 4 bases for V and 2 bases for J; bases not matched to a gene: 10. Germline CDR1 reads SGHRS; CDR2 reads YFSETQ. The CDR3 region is CASSPLLAGFSKNIQYF. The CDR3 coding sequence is TGCGCCAGCAGCCCTCTGCTAGCGGGGTTTTCCAAAAACATTCAGTACTTC.

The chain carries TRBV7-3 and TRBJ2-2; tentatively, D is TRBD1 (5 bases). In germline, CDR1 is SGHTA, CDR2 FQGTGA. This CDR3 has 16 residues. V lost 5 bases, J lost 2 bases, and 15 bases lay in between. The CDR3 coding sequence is TGTGCCAGCAGCCGATTACCGCAGGGCAACACCGGGGAGCTGTTTTTT. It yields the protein CASSRLPQGNTGELFF.

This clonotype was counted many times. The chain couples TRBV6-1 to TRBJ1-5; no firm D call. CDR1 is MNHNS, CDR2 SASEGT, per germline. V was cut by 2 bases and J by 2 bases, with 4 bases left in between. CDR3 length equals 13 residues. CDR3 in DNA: TGTGCCAGCAGTGAAAGCGGCAATCAGCCCCAGCATTTT. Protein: CASSESGNQPQHF.

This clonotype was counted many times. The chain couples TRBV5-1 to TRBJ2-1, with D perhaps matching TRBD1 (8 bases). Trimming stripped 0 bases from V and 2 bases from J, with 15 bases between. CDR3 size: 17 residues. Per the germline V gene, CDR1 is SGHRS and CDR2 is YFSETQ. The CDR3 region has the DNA TGCGCCAGCAGCTTGGAAACAGGGGGGGTCCCCTACAATGAGCAGTTCTTC. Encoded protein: CASSLETGGVPYNEQFF.

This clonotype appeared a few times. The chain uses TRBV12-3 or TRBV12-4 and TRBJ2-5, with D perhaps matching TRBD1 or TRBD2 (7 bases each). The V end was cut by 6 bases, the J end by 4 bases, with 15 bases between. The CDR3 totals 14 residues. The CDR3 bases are TGTGCCAGCAGGAGCGGGGCAGGGGGAGAGACCCAGTACTTC. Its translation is CASRSGAGGETQYF.

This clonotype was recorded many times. CDR3 amino acids: CASSLGVNYGYTF. For the CDR3, the DNA is TGCGCCAGCAGCTTAGGGGTCAACTATGGCTACACCTTC. The V call is TRBV5-1, the J call TRBJ1-2; tentatively, D is TRBD1 (5 bases). Trimming cost V 2 bases and J 2 bases, with 7 bases left between them. The CDR3 is 13 residues long. Germline lookup yields CDR1 SGHRS and CDR2 YFSETQ.

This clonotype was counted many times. In DNA form, the CDR3 reads TGTGCCAGCAGCAATTACAGGGATGGCTACACCTTC. Translated, it gives CASSNYRDGYTF. V gene TRBV12-3 or TRBV12-4 combines with J gene TRBJ1-2, with a weak D call TRBD1 (6 bases). Trimming shortened V by 6 bases and J by 6 bases, and 11 bases separated the two germline ends. This CDR3 region has 12 residues.

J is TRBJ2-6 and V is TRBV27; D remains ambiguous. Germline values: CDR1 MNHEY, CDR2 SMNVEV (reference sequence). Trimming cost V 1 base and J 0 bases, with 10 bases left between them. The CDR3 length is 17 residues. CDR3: CASSLWADGSGANVLTF. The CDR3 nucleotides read TGTGCCAGCAGTTTATGGGCAGATGGCTCTGGGGCCAACGTCCTGACTTTC.

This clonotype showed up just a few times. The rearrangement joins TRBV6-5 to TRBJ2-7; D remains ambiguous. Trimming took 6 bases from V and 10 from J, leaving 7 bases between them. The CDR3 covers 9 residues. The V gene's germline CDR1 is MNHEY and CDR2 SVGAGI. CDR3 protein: CASRLIQYF. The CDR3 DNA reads TGTGCCAGCAGGTTAATACAGTACTTC.

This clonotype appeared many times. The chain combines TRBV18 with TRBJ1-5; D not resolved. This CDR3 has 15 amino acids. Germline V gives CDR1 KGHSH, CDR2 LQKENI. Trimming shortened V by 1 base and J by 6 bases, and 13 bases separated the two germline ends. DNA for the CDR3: TGTGCCAGCTCACCACAGGGTATGATAGGTCAGCCCCAGCATTTT. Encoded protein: CASSPQGMIGQPQHF.

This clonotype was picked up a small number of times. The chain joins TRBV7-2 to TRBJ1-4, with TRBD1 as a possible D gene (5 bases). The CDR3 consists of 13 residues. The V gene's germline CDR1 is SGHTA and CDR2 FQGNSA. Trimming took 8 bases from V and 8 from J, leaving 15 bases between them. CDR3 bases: TGTGCCAGCTTAAGAGGAGGGGCAGAAAAACTGTTTTTT. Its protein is CASLRGGAEKLFF.

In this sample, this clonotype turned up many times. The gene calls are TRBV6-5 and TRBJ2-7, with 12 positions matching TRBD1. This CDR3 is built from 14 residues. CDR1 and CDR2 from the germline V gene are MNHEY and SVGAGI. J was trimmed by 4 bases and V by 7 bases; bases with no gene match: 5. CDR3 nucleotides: TGTGCCAGCACCCAGGGACAGGGGGCTTACGAGCAGTACTTC. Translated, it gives CASTQGQGAYEQYF.

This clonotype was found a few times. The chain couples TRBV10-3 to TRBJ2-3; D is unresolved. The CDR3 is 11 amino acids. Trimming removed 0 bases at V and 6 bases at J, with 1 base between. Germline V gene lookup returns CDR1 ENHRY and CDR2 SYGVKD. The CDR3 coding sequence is TGTGCCATCAGTGAGTCTGATACGCAGTATTTT. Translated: CAISESDTQYF.

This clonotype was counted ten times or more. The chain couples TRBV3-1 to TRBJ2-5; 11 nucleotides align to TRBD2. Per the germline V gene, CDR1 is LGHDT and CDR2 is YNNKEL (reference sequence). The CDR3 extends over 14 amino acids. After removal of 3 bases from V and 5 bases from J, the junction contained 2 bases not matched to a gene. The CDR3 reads CASSHGTSGETQYF. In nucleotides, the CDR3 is TGTGCCAGCAGCCACGGGACTAGCGGTGAGACCCAGTACTTC.

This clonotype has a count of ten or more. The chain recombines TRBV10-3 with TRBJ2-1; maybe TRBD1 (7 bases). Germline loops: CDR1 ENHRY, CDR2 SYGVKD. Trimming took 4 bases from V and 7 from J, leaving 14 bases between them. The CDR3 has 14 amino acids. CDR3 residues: CAISVGGGRNEQFF. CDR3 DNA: TGTGCCATCAGTGTAGGAGGGGGCAGGAATGAGCAGTTCTTC.

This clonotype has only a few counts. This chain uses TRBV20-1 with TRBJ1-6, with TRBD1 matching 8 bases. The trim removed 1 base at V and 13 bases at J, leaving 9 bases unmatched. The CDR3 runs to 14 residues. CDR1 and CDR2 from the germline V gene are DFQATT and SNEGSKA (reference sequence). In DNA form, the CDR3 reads TGCAGTGCTAGAGGACAGGGGTTATTTCCCCCCCTCCACTTT. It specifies CSARGQGLFPPLHF.

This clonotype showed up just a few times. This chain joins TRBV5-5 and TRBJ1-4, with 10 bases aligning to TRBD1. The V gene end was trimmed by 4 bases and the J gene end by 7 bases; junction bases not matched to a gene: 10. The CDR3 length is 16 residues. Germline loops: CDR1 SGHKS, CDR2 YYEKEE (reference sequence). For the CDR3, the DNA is TGTGCCAGCAGCCCTGCCCGAGGGACAGGGGTTGAAAAACTGTTTTTT. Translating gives CASSPARGTGVEKLFF.

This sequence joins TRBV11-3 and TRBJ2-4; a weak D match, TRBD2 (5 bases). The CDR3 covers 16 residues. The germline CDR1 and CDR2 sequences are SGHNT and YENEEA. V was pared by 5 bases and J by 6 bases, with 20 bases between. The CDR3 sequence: CASSPQASGVGNIQYF. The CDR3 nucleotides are TGTGCCAGCAGCCCCCAGGCGAGCGGTGTGGGAAACATTCAGTACTTC.